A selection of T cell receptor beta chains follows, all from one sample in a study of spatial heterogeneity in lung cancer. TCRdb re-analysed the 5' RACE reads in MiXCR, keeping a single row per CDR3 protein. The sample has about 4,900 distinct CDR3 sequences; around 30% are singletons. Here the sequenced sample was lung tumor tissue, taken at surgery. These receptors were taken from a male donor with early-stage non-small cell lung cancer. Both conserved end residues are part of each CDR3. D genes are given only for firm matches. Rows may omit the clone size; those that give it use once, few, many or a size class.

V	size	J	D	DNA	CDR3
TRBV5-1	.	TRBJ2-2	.	TGCGCCAGCAGACCGGGGGCTAGCGCGGACGGGGAGCTGTTTTTT	CASRPGASADGELFF
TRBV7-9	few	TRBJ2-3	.	TGTGCCAGCAGGTATTCTTCGGGCCTACGGGACGCAGATACGCAGTATTTT	CASRYSSGLRDADTQYF
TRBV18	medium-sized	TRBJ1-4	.	TGTGCCAGCTCACCACAGGGGTCGGATGAAAAACTGTTTTTT	CASSPQGSDEKLFF
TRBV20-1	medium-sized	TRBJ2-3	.	TGCAGTGCAGGGGACAGCACAGATACGCAGTATTTT	CSAGDSTDTQYF
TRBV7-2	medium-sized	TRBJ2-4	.	TGTGCCAGCAGCTTAGCACGGGCTTCGAACATTCAGTACTTC	CASSLARASNIQYF
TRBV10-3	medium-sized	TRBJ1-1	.	TGTGCCAGCAGAAAGGGCACTGAAGCTTTCTTT	CASRKGTEAFF
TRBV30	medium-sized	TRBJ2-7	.	TGTGCCTGGAGTACTCACATGGGGGATTATTCCTACGAGCAGTACTTC	CAWSTHMGDYSYEQYF
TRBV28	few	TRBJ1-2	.	TGTGCCAGCAGTAAACAGGTTTCGGGCTACACCTTC	CASSKQVSGYTF
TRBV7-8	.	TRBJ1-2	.	TGTGCCAGCAGCTTATTCGGGGAGCGTGGTGGCTACACCTTC	CASSLFGERGGYTF
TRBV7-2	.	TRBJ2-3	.	TGTGCCAGCAGCTCCAACAGGGTGAGCACAGATACGCAGTATTTT	CASSSNRVSTDTQYF
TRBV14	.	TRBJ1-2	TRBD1	TGTGCCAGCAGCCAAGATAGGACAGGGTCTGGATATGGCTACACCTTC	CASSQDRTGSGYGYTF
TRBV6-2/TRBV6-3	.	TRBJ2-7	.	TGTGCCAGCAGACGGCCGGACAGCTCCTACGAGCAGTACTTC	CASRRPDSSYEQYF
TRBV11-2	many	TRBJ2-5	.	TGTGCCAGCAGCATTGGATATCAGGAGGTCCCGAAAGAGACCCAGTACTTC	CASSIGYQEVPKETQYF
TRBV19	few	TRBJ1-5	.	TGTGCCAGTAACTCCGGGTCGGGGAGTCGTCAGCCCCAGCATTTT	CASNSGSGSRQPQHF